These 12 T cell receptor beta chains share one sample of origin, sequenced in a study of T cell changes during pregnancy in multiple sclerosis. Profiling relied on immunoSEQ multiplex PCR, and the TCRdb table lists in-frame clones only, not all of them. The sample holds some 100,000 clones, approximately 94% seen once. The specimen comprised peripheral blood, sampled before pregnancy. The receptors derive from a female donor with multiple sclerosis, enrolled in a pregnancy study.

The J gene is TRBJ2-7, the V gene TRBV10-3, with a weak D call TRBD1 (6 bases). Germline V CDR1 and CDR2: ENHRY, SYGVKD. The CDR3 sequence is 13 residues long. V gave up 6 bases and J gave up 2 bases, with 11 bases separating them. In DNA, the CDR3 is TGTGCCATCAGCCGGACAGACACCTACGAGCAGTACTTC. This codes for CAISRTDTYEQYF.

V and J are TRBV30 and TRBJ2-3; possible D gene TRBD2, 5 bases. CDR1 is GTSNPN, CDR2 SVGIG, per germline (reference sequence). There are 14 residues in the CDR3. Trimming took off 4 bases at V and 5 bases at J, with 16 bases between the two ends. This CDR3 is CAWNENGMGDTQYF. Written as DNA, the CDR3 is TGTGCCTGGAATGAAAACGGGATGGGAGATACGCAGTATTTT.

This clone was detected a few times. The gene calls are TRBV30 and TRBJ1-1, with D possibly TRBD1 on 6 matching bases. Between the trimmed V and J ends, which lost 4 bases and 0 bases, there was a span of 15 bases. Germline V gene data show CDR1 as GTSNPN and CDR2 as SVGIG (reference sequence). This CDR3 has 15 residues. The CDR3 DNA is TGTGCCTGGAAAAGGGGGGGGATCATGAACACTGAAGCTTTCTTT. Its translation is CAWKRGGIMNTEAFF.

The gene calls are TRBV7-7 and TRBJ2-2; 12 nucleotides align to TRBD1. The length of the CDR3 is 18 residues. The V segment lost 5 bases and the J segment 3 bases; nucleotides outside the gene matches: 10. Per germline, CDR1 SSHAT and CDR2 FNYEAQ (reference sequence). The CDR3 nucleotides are TGTGCCAGCAGCGAAGGGACAGGGGGCGACTGGGACACCGGGGAGCTGTTTTTT. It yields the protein CASSEGTGGDWDTGELFF.

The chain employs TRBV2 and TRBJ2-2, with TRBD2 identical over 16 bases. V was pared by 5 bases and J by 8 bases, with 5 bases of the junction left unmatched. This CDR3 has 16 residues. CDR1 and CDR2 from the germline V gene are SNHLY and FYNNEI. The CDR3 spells CASSPGTSGRGGELFF. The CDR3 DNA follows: TGTGCCAGCAGTCCCGGGACTAGCGGGAGGGGTGGGGAGCTGTTTTTT.

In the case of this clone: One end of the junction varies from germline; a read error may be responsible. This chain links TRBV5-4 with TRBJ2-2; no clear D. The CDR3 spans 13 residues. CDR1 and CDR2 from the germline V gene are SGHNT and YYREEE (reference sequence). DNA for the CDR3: TGTGCCAGCAGCTTACGAAACAGCGGGGAGCTGTTTTTT. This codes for CASSLRNSGELFF.

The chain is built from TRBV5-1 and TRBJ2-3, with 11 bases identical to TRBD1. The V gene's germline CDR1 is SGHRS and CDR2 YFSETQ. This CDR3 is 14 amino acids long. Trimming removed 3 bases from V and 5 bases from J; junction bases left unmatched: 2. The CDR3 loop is CASSSGTGGDTQYF. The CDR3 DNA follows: TGCGCCAGCAGCTCCGGGACAGGGGGAGATACGCAGTATTTT.

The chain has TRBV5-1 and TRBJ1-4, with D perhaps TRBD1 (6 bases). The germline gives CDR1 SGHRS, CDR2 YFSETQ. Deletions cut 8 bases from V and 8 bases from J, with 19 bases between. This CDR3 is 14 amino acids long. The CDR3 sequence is CARNFGGAREKLFF. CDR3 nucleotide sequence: TGCGCCAGGAACTTCGGGGGGGCAAGGGAAAAACTGTTTTTT.

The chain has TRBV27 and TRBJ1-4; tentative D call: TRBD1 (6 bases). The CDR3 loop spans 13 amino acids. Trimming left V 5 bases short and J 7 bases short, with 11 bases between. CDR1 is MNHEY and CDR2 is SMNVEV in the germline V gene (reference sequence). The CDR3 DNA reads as TGTGCCAGCAGTCCCTTGGGGGCTGAAAAACTGTTTTTT. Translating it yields CASSPLGAEKLFF.

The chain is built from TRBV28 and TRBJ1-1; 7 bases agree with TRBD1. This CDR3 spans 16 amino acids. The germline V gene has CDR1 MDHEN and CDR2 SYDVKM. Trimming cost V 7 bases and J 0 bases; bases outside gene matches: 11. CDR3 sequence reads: CASNRGAGGVNTEAFF. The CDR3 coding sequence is TGTGCCAGCAACCGAGGGGCAGGGGGTGTGAACACTGAAGCTTTCTTT.

CDR3 bases: TGTGCCAGCAGCTCGGGACAGGCCCTTAGCGAGCAGTACTTC. Translated, it gives CASSSGQALSEQYF. This chain joins TRBV11-3 and TRBJ2-7, with 8 bases fitting TRBD1. The ends lost 4 bases at V and 6 bases at J; junction bases unmatched: 8. Per the germline V gene, CDR1 is SGHNT and CDR2 is YENEEA. The CDR3 is 14 amino acids.

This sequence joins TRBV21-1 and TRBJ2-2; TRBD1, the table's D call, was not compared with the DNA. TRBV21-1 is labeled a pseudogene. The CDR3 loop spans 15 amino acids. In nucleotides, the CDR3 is TGTGCCAGCAGCAAAGTCGATCAGGGGACCGGGGAGCTGTTTTTT. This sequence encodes CASSKVDQGTGELFF.